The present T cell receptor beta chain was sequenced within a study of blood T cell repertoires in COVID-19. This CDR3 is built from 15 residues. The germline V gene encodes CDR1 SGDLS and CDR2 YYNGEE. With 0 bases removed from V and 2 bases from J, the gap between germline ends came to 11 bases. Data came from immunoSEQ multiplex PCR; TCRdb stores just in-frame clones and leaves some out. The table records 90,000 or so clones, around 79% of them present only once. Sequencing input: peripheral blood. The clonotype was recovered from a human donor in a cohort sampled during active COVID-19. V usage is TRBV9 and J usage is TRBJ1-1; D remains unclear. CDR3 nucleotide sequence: TGTGCCAGCAGCGTAGCGGCACACTATAACACTGAAGCTTTCTTT. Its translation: CASSVAAHYNTEAFF.